A single sample is the source of the 15 T cell receptor beta chains below, sequenced in a study of chemoradiotherapy in HPV16-positive cancers. The protocol was immunoSEQ multiplex PCR, while the TCRdb copy is restricted to in-frame clones and leaves out a portion. Of roughly 2,200 clones listed, 78% were seen once; the top ten hold around a sixth. This specimen was tumor tissue, taken from a patient who underwent chemoradiotherapy. Every receptor here comes from a human donor with HPV-associated anogenital cancer.

DNA of the CDR3: TGTGCCAGTAGTGGATCGATTAACACCGGGGAGCTGTTTTTT. This gives the protein CASSGSINTGELFF. This chain connects TRBV19 to TRBJ2-2; no definite D call. The germline gives CDR1 LNHDA, CDR2 SQIVND (reference sequence). The CDR3 loop spans 14 amino acids. V lost 5 bases and J lost 2, with 9 bases in between. Filled out from reference TRBV19 and TRBJ2-2, the complete variable domain reads DGGITQSPKYLFRKEGQNVTLSCEQNLNHDAMYWYRQDPGQGLRLIYYSQIVNDFQKGDIAEGYSVSREKKESFPLTVTSAQKNPTAFYLCASSGSINTGELFFGEGSRLTVL.

The chain combines TRBV5-6 with TRBJ2-7, with D maybe TRBD2 (5 bases). From germline, CDR1 is SGHDT and CDR2 YYEEEE. CDR3 length: 15 amino acids. Trimming pared 1 base from V and 2 bases from J, leaving 13 bases between. DNA for the CDR3: TGTGCCAGCAGCTTGATTTTGGGAGCAGCCTACGAGCAGTACTTC. Translation: CASSLILGAAYEQYF.

The DNA of the CDR3 is TGTGCCAGCAGGGACAGGGGTAATGAAAAACTGTTTTTT. As protein: CASRDRGNEKLFF. The V and J genes are TRBV6-5 and TRBJ1-4, with TRBD1 matching 9 bases. The CDR3 has 13 residues. Trimming at V came to 6 bases and at J to 4 bases, leaving 0 bases not matched to a gene. Germline V lookup: CDR1 MNHEY, CDR2 SVGAGI.

The sample holds a few counts of this clone. This chain joins TRBV11-3 and TRBJ2-3, with D possibly TRBD2 on 6 matching bases. V gave up 5 bases and J gave up 6 bases, with 12 bases separating them. CDR1 and CDR2 from the germline V gene are SGHNT and YENEEA. The CDR3 sequence is 13 residues long. DNA of the CDR3: TGTGCCAGCAGCGGGCGGGGAACGGATACGCAGTATTTT. Its translation is CASSGRGTDTQYF.

This clone was found once. The CDR3 DNA reads TGTGCCAGCAGTGAAGGGCCCCGGGGGGCCAACGTCCTGACTTTC. This sequence encodes CASSEGPRGANVLTF. The rearrangement uses TRBV2 and TRBJ2-6; D remains unclear. This CDR3 is built from 15 residues. V was shortened by 1 base and J by 4 bases, with 8 bases between the two germline ends. The germline V gene encodes CDR1 SNHLY and CDR2 FYNNEI.

This chain joins TRBV5-1 and TRBJ1-2, with unresolved D. CDR1 SGHRS and CDR2 YFSETQ come from the germline V gene. Trimming took off 3 bases at V and 6 bases at J, with 12 bases between the two ends. The CDR3 runs 13 residues. CDR3 nucleotides: TGCGCCAGCAGCTCGAGCGGAATGGATGGCTACACCTTC. Translating it yields CASSSSGMDGYTF.

J is TRBJ2-3 and V is TRBV28, with 9 bases aligning to TRBD2. Germline values: CDR1 MDHEN, CDR2 SYDVKM. The CDR3 spans 15 residues. Trimming removed 6 bases from V and 1 base from J; junction bases left unmatched: 5. CDR3 in amino acids: CASSWLAGGTDTQYF. CDR3 nucleotides: TGTGCCAGCAGCTGGTTAGCGGGGGGCACAGATACGCAGTATTTT.

This clone was detected only once. The chain links TRBV7-9 to TRBJ1-2; D uncertain. V lost 3 bases and J lost 8, with 19 bases in between. The CDR3 runs to 15 residues. Germline lookup yields CDR1 SEHNR and CDR2 FQNEAQ (reference sequence). This chain's CDR3 is CASSFVEVAAWGYTF. The CDR3 nucleotides read TGTGCCAGCAGCTTTGTTGAGGTAGCGGCATGGGGCTACACCTTC.

About this clone: Relative to the germline gene, one junction end is altered; a read error may explain this. The V call is TRBV5-1, the J call TRBJ1-5; no definite D call. Per germline, CDR1 SGHRS and CDR2 YFSETQ. The CDR3 spans 13 residues. CDR3 loop: CASSLDSYQPQHF. DNA for the CDR3: TGCGCCAGCAGCTTGGATAGCTATCAGCCCCAGCATTTT.

This rearrangement joins TRBV5-1 to TRBJ1-1; no reliable D call. This CDR3 is built from 15 residues. The germline V gene has CDR1 SGHRS and CDR2 YFSETQ. Trimming removed 0 bases at V and 3 bases at J, with 12 bases between. The CDR3 region has the DNA TGCGCCAGCAGCTTGGACGCAGGAGCCTACACTGAAGCTTTCTTT. Protein: CASSLDAGAYTEAFF.

In its sample, this clone was seen a few times. This chain uses TRBV7-9 with TRBJ2-7; tentatively, D is TRBD1 (5 bases). Trimming removed 5 bases at V and 3 bases at J, with 8 bases between. Germline V gives CDR1 SEHNR, CDR2 FQNEAQ (reference sequence). The CDR3 length is 12 residues. For the CDR3, the DNA is TGTGCCAGCAGCGCGGACAACTACGAGCAGTACTTC. Its translation is CASSADNYEQYF.

CDR3 bases: TGTGCCAGCAGCTCGCAAATAGGCACTGAAGCTTTCTTT. This encodes CASSSQIGTEAFF. V and J are TRBV7-2 and TRBJ1-1; D gene unclear. CDR3 length equals 13 residues. The germline CDR1 and CDR2 sequences are SGHTA and FQGNSA. The ends were cut back, 4 bases at V and 4 bases at J, with 10 bases in the middle.

This rearrangement joins TRBV5-5 to TRBJ2-1; D unresolved. V was shortened by 6 bases and J by 10 bases, with 11 bases between the two germline ends. Per the germline V gene, CDR1 is SGHKS and CDR2 is YYEKEE (reference sequence). This CDR3 is 11 amino acids long. The CDR3 nucleotides are TGTGCCAGCACCCTCGACCGCGAGCAGTTCTTC. The encoded protein is CASTLDREQFF.

This chain joins TRBV7-8 and TRBJ2-7, with D perhaps matching TRBD2 (6 bases). The V gene lost 5 bases and the J gene lost 5 bases, with 19 bases spanning the gap. CDR3 length: 15 residues. The germline V gene has CDR1 SGHVS and CDR2 FQNEAQ. DNA of the CDR3: TGTGCCAGCAGCCCCCGACTCTTCGGGAGAGACGAGCAGTACTTC. Protein sequence: CASSPRLFGRDEQYF.

The chain is built from TRBV5-8 and TRBJ1-5, with no clear D. The germline V gene encodes CDR1 SGHTS and CDR2 YDEGEE. Trimming took off 0 bases at V and 3 bases at J, with 10 bases between the two ends. There are 15 residues in the CDR3. As DNA, the CDR3 is TGTGCCAGCAGCTTGGGCAGTTTGGACAATCAGCCCCAGCATTTT. Amino acids: CASSLGSLDNQPQHF.